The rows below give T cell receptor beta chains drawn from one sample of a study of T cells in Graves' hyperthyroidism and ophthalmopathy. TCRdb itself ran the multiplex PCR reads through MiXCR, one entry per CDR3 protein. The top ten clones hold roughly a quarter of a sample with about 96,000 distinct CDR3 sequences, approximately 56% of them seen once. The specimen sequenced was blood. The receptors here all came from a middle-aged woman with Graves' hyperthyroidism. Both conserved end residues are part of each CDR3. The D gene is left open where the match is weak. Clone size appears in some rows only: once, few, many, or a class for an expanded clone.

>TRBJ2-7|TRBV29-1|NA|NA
TGCAGCACAGGAAGGCTCTCCTACGAGCAGTACTTC
CSTGRLSYEQYF
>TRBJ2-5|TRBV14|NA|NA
TGTGCCAGCAGCCCCAACCGGGGAGAGACCCAGTACTTC
CASSPNRGETQYF
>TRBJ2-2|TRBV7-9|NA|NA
TGTGCCAGCAGTAACACCGAGGGATCTGGCTACACCGGGGAGCTGTTTTTT
CASSNTEGSGYTGELFF
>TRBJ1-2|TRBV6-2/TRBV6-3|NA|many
TGTGCCAGCAGACCGACAGGCCCGAGTGGCTACACCTTC
CASRPTGPSGYTF
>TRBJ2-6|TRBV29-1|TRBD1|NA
TGCAGCGTGGGACAGGGGGTTAACGTCCTGACTTTC
CSVGQGVNVLTF
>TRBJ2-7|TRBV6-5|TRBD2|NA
TGTGCCAGCAGAGGACTAGTGGACTACGGGCAGCACTTC
CASRGLVDYGQHF
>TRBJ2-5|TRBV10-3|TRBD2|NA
TGTGCCATCAGTGAGATGGATAGCGGGAAGACCCAGTACTTC
CAISEMDSGKTQYF
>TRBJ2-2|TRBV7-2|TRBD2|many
TGTGCCAGCAGCTTAGGATTGAGCGGGAGAGGGGGCACCGGGGAGCTGTTTTTT
CASSLGLSGRGGTGELFF
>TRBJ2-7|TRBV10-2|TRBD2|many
TGCGCCAGCAGCTATGGGACTAGCGGGTATTACGAGCAGTACTTC
CASSYGTSGYYEQYF
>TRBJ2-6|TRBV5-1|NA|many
TGCGCCAGCAGTAGGAACTCTGGGGCCAACGTCCTGACTTTC
CASSRNSGANVLTF
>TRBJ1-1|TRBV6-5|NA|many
TGTGCCAGTCAGGGTGGGAACACTGAAGCTTTCTTT
CASQGGNTEAFF
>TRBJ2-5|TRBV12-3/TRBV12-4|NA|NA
TGTGCCAGCAGAGAAGGGACGGGTAGCAATCAGCCCCAGTACTTC
CASREGTGSNQPQYF
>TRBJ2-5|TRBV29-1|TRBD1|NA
TGCAGCGCCAGCAGCTTCGGACAGGCCATTGTGGAAGAGACCCAGTACTTC
CSASSFGQAIVEETQYF
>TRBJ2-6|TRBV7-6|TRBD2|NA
TGTGCCAGCAGCCGATCCGGGGGGGGCTATGGGGCCAACGTCCTGACTTTC
CASSRSGGGYGANVLTF
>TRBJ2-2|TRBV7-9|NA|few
TGTGCCAGCAGCGCCAACGGGGAGCTGTTTTTT
CASSANGELFF
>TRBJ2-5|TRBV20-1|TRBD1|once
TGCAGTGCTAGCGGCAGGGGGCGGGGCCCAGAGACCCAGTACTTC
CSASGRGRGPETQYF
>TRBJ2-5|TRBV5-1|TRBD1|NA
TGTGCCAGCAGCGTCGAACAGGGGGCAGAAGAGACCCAGTACTTC
CASSVEQGAEETQYF
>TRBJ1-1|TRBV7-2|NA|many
TGTGCCAGCAGCTTTAGCCGGACTGAAGCTTTCTTT
CASSFSRTEAFF
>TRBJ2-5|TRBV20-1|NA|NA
TGCAGTGCTAGCCGCAGCTATGGCTACACAGGGGAGACCCAGTACTTC
CSASRSYGYTGETQYF
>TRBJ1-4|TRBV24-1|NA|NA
TGTGCCACCAGTGACCCGACTAGCGGGGAGGAAAAACTGTTTTTT
CATSDPTSGEEKLFF
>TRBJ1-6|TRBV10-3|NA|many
TGTGCCATCAGTGAGGGGGGGGGCCTCCACTTT
CAISEGGGLHF
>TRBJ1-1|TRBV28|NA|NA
TGTGCCAGCAGTTTCTCGACGGGGGGAGCTTTCTTT
CASSFSTGGAFF
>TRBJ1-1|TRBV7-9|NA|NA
TGTGCCAGCAGTGAAATTGCAGGGGCCACTGAAGCTTTCTTC
CASSEIAGATEAFF
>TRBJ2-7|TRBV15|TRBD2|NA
TGTGCCACCTCCAGCGGGGCCTACGAGCAGTACTTC
CATSSGAYEQYF
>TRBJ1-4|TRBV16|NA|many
TGTGCCAGCAGCCAATATTCGGTTAATGAAAAACTGTTTTTT
CASSQYSVNEKLFF